This entry concerns a single T cell receptor (beta chain). Its matching antigen is unknown. The donors (healthy individuals) were bone marrow donors. This sample stems from a study of cytomegalovirus exposure and HLA in healthy donors. About the research overall: From HLA-typed donors, an early data release held roughly 89 million unique TCRs. Regarding the study as a whole: With DRB1 most and HLA-C fewest, TCR association rates differed between HLA loci in a later analysis.

The V gene's germline CDR1 is MNHEY and CDR2 SMNVEV (reference sequence). This CDR3 is built from 14 residues. The V gene lost 2 bases and the J gene lost 5 bases, with 10 bases spanning the gap. 60 Vbeta and 13 Jbeta primers were used in PCR. Assay used: immunoSEQ multiplex PCR; TCRdb lists only in-frame clones, some missing. This sample has approximately 220,000 clones, with about 80% found just once. Source material: PBMCs. The chain joins TRBV27 to TRBJ2-1; D is possibly TRBD1 (5 bases). This TCR derives from a male donor in good health and CMV-seronegative. CDR3 sequence reads: CASSLTQGDNEQFF. The CDR3 coding sequence is TGTGCCAGCAGTTTAACTCAGGGTGACAATGAGCAGTTCTTC.